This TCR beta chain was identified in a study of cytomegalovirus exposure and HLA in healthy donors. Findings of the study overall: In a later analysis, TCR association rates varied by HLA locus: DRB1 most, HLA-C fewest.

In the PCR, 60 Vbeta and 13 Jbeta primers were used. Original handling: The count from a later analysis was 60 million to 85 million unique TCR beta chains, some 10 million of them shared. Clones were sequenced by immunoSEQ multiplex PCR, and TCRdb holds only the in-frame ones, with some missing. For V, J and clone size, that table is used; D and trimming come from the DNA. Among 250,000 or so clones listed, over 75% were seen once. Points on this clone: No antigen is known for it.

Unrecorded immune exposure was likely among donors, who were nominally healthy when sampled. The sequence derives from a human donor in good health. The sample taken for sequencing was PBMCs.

The CDR3 DNA sequence: TGCGCCAGCAGCCAAGGACTCGCTTCAGGGGGCACTAATGAAAAACTGTTTTTT. It specifies CASSQGLASGGTNEKLFF. J is TRBJ1-4 and V is TRBV4-1; 8 bases map to TRBD1. The CDR3 extends over 18 amino acids. The V and J ends lost 1 base and 2 bases, in that order; junction bases with no gene match: 9. CDR1 and CDR2 from the germline V gene are MGHRA and YSYEKL.